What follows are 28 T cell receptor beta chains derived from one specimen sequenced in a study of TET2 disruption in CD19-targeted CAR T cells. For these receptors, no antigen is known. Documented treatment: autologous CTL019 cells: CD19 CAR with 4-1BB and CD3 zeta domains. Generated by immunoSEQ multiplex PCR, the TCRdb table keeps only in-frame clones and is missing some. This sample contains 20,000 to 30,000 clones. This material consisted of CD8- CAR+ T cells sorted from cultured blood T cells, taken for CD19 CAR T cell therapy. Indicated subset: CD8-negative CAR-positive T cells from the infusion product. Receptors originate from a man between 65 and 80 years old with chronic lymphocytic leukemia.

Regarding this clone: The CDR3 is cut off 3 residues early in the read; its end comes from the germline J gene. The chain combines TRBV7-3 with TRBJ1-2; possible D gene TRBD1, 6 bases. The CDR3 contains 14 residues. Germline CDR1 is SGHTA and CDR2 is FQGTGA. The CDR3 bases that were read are TGTGCCAGCAGCTTTAGCGGGGGCGATTACGAC. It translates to CASSFSGGDYD. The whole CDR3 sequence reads CASSFSGGDYDYTF.

Here the CDR3 reads CASSLDPRQPQHF. Incomplete CDR3 DNA: TGTGCCAGCAGCTTAGACCCCCGGCAGCCC. The chain employs TRBV7-9 and TRBJ1-5; D is ambiguous. The read finishes 3 residues shy of the CDR3 end, and the germline J gene is used to complete it. This CDR3 is 13 amino acids long. Trimming left V 1 base short and J 7 bases short, with 8 bases between. Germline lookup yields CDR1 SEHNR and CDR2 FQNEAQ (reference sequence).

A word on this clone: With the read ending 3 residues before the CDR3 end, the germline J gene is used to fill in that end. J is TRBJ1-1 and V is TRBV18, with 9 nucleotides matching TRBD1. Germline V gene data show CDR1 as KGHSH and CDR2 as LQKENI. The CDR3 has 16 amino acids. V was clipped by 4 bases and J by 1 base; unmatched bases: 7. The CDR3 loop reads CASSQTTGGTNTEAFF. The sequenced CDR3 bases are TGTGCCAGCTCACAGACGACAGGGGGGACGAACACTGAA.

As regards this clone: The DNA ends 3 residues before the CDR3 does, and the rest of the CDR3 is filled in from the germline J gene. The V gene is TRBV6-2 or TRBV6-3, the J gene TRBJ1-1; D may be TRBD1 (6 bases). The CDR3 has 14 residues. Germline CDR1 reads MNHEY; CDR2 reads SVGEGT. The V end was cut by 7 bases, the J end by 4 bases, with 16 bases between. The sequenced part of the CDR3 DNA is TGTGCCAGCAAGTTGGACAGTTCTACCACTGAA. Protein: CASKLDSSTTE. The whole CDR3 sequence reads CASKLDSSTTEAFF.

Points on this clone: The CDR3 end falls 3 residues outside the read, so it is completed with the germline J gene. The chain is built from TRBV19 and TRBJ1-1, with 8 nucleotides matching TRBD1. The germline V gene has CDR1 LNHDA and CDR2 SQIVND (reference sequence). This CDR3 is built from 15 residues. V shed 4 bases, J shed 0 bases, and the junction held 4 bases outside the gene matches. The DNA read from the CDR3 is TGTGCCAGTAGTAGGCAGGGGGCCTTGAACACTGAA. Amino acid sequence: CASSRQGALNTE. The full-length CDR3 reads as CASSRQGALNTEAFF.

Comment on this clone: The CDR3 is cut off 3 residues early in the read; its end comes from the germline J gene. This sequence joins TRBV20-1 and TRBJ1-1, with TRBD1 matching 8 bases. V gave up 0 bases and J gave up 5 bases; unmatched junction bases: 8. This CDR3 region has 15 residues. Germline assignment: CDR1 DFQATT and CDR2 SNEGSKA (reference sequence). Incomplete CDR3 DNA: TGCAGTGCTAGAGATGGAACAGGGGGATGGACTGAA. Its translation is CSARDGTGGWTE. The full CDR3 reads CSARDGTGGWTEAFF.

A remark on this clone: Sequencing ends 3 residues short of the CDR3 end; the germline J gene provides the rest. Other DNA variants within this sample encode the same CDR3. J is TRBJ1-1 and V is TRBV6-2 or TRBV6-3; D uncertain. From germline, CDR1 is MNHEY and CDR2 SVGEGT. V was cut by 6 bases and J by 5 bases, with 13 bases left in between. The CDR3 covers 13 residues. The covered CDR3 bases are TGTGCCAGCAGCCCGGGCGGGAGGACTGAA. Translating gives CASSPGGRTE. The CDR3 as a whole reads CASSPGGRTEAFF.

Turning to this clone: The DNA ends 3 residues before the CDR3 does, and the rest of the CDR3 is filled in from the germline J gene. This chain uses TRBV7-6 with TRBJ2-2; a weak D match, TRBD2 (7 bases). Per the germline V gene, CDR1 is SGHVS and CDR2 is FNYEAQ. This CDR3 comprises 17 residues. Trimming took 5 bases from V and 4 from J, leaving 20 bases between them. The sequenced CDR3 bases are TGTGCCAGCAGCCCCTGGGGGGGCGGATCGGGCACCGGGGAG. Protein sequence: CASSPWGGGSGTGE. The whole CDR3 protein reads CASSPWGGGSGTGELFF.

The part of the CDR3 DNA that was read is TGTGCCAGCAGCCAAGGTTCAGGGACAGGGAGCGCTGAA. Protein: CASSQGSGTGSAE. The full CDR3 protein reads CASSQGSGTGSAEAFF. This chain joins TRBV3-1 (or the pseudogene TRBV3-2) and TRBJ1-1, with TRBD1 identical over 9 bases. Sequencing ends 3 residues short of the CDR3 end; the germline J gene provides the rest. This CDR3 is 16 amino acids long. From germline, CDR1 is LGHDT and CDR2 YNNKEL (reference sequence). V was pared by 1 base and J by 6 bases, with 9 bases of the junction left unmatched.

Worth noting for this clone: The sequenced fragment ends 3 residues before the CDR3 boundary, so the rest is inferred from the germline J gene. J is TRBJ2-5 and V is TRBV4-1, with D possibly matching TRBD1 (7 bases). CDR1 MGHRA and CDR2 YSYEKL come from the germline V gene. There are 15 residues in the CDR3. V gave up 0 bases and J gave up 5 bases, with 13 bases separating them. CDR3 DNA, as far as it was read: TGCGCCAGCAGCCAAGAGGCGGCAGGGGGGGAGACC. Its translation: CASSQEAAGGET. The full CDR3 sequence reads CASSQEAAGGETQYF.

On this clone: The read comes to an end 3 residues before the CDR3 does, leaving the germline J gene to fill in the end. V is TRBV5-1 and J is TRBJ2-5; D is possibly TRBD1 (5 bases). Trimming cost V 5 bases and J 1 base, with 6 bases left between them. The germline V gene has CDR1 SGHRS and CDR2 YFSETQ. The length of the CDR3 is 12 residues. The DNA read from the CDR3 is TGCGCCAGCAGTGGGGCCCAAGAGACC. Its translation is CASSGAQET. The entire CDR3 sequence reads CASSGAQETQYF.

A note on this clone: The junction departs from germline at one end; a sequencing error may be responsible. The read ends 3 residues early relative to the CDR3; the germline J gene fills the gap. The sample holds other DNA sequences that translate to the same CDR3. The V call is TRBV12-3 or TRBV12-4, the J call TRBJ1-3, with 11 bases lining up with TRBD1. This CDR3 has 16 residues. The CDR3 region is CASSGQGAFSGNTIYF. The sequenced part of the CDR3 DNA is TGTGCCAGCAGCGGACAGGGGGCTTTCTCTGGAAACACG.

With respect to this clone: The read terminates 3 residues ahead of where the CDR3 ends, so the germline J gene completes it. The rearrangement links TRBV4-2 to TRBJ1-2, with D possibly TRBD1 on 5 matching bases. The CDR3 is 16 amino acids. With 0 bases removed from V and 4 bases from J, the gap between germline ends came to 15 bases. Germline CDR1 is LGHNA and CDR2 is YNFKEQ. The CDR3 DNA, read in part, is TGTGCCAGCAGCCAAGAAAGGACGGCAGGGATCTATGGC. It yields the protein CASSQERTAGIYG. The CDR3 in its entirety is CASSQERTAGIYGYTF.

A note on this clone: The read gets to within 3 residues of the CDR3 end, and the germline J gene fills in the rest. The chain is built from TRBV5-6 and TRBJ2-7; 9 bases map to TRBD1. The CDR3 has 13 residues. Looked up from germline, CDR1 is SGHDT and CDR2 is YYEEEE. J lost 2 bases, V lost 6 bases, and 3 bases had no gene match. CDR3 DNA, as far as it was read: TGTGCCAGCAACCGGGACAGGGCCTACGAG. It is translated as CASNRDRAYE. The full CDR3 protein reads CASNRDRAYEQYF.

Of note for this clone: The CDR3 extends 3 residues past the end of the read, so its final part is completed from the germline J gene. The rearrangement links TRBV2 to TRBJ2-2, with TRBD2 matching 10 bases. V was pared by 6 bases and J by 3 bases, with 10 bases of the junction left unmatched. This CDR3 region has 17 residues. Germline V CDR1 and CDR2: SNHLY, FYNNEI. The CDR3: CASRLTLAGGHTGELFF. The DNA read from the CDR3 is TGTGCCAGCAGACTCACCTTAGCGGGGGGACACACCGGGGAG. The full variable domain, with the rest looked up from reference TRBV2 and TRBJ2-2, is EPEVTQTPSHQVTQMGQEVILRCVPISNHLYFYWYRQILGQKVEFLVSFYNNEISEKSEIFDDQFSVERPDGSNFTLKIRSTKLEDSAMYFCASRLTLAGGHTGELFFGEGSRLTVL.

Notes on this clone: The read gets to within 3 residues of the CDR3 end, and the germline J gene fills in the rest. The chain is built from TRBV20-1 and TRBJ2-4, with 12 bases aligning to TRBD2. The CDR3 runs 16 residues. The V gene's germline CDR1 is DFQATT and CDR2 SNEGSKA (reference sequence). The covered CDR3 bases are TGCAGTGCCCTTCCTAGCGGGGGGGCGGGGAAGGAGACT. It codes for CSALPSGGAGKET. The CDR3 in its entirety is CSALPSGGAGKETQYF.

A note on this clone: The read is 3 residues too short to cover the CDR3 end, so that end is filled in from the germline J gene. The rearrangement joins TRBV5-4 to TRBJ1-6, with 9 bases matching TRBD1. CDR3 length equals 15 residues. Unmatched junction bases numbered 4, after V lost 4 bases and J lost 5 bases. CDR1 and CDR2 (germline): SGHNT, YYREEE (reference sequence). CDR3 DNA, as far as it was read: TGTGCCAGCAGCCCCTGGACAGGGGATAATTCACCC. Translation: CASSPWTGDNSP. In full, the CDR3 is CASSPWTGDNSPLHF. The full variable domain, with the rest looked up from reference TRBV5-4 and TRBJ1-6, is ETGVTQSPTHLIKTRGQQVTLRCSSQSGHNTVSWYQQALGQGPQFIFQYYREEENGRGNFPPRFSGLQFPNYSSELNVNALELDDSALYLCASSPWTGDNSPLHFGNGTRLTVT.

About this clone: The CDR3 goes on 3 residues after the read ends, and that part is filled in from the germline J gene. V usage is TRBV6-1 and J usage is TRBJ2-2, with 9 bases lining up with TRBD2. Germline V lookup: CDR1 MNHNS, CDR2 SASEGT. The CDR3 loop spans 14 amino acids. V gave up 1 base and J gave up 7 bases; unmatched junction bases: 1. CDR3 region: CASSEGTSVGELFF. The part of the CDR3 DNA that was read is TGTGCCAGCAGTGAAGGGACTAGCGTCGGGGAG.

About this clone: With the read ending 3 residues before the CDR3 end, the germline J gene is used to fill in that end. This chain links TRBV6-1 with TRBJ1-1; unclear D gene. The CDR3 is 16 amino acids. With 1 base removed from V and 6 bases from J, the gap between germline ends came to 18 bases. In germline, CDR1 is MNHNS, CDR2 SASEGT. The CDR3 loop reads CASSEGSRGGRAEAFF. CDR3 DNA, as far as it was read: TGTGCCAGCAGTGAAGGGAGTCGGGGTGGGAGGGCTGAA.

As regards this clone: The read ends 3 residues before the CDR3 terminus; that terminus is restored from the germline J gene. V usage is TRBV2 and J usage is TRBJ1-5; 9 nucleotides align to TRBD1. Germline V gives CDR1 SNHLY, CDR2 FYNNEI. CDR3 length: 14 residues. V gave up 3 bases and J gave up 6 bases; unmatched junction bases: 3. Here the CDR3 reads CASSEGTGSQPQHF. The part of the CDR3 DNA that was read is TGTGCCAGCAGTGAGGGGACAGGGAGTCAGCCC.

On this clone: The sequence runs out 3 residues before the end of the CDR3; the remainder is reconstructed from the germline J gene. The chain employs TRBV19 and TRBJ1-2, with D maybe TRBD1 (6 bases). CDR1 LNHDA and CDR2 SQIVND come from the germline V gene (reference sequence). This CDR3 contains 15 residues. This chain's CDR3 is CASSMDRASTDTYTF. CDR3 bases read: TGTGCCAGTAGTATGGACAGAGCTAGCACAGATACC.

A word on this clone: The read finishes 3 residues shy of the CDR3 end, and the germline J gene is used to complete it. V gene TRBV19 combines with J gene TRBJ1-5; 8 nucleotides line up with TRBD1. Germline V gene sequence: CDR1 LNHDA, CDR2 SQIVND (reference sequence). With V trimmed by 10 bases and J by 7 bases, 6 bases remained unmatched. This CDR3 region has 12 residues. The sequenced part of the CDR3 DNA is TGTGCCACATCGGACAGGGTACAGCCC. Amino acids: CATSDRVQP. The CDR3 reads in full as CATSDRVQPQHF.

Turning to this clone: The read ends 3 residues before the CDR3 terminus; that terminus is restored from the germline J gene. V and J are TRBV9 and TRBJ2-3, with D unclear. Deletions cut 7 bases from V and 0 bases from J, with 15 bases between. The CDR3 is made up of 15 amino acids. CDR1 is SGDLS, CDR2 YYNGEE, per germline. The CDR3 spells CASSPTTSSTDTQYF. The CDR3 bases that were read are TGTGCCAGCTCCCCTACGACTTCTAGCACAGATACG.

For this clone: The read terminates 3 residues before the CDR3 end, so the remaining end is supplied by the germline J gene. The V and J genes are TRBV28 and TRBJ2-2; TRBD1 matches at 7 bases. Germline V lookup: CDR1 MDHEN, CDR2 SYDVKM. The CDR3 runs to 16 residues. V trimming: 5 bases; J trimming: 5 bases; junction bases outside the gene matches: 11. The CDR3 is CASSLTPDRTTGELFF. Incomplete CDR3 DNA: TGTGCCAGCAGTCTTACTCCGGACAGGACTACCGGGGAG. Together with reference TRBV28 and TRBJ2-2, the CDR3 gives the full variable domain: DVKVTQSSRYLVKRTGEKVFLECVQDMDHENMFWYRQDPGLGLRLIYFSYDVKMKEKGDIPEGYSVSREKKERFSLILESASTNQTSMYLCASSLTPDRTTGELFFGEGSRLTVL.

The CDR3 region is CSVVSRYEQYF. The covered CDR3 bases are TGCAGCGTTGTGTCCAGGTACGAG. The chain uses TRBV29-1 and TRBJ2-7; D is uncertain. The read stops 3 residues short of the end of the CDR3; the missing end is completed from the germline J gene. Germline values: CDR1 SQVTM, CDR2 ANQGSEA. This CDR3 has 11 residues. V was cut by 4 bases and J by 4 bases, with 8 bases left in between.

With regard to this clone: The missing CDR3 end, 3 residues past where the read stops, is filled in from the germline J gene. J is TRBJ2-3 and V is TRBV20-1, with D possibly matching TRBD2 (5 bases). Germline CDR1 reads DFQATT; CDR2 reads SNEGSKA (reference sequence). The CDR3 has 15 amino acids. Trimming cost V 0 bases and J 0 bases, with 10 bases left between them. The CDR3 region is CSARDLGLSTDTQYF. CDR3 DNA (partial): TGCAGTGCTAGAGATCTAGGACTCAGCACAGATACG.

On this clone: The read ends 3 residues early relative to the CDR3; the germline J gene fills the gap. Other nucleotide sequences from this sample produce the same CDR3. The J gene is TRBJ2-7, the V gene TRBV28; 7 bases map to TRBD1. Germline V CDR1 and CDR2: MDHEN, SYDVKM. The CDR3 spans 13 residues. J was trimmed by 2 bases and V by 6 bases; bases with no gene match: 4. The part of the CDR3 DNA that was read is TGTGCCAGCAGACCGGGACAGACCTACGAG. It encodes CASRPGQTYE. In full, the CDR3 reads CASRPGQTYEQYF.

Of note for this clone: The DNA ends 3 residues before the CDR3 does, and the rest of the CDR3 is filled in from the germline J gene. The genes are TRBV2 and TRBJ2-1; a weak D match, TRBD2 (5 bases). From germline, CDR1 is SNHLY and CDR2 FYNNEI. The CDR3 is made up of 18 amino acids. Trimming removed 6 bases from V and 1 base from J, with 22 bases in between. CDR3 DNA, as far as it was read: TGTGCCAGCAGCGCGGATGGACTGGCTTACGGATCCTACAATGAG. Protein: CASSADGLAYGSYNE. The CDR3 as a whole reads CASSADGLAYGSYNEQFF.